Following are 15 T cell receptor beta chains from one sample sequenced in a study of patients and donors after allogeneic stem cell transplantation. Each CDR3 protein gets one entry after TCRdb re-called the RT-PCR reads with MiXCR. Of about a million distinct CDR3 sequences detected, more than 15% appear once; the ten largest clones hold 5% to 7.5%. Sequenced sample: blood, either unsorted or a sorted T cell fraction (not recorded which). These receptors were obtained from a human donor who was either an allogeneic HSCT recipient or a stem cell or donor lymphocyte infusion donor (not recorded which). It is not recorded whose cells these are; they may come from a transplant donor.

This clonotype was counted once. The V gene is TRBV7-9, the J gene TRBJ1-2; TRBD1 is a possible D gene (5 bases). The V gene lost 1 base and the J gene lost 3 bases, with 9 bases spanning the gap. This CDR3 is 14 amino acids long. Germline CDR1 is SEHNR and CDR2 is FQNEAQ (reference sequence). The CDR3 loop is CASSLGGRDYGYTF. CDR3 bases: TGTGCCAGCAGCTTAGGGGGCCGTGACTATGGCTACACCTTC.

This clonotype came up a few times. CDR3 nucleotides: TGCAGTGCCCCTGATGGGACAGGGACAGAGACCCAGTACTTC. Amino acids: CSAPDGTGTETQYF. V gene TRBV20-1 combines with J gene TRBJ2-5; 9 bases align to TRBD1. Trimming took 6 bases from V and 4 from J; bases not matched to a gene: 9. There are 14 residues in the CDR3. Looked up from germline, CDR1 is DFQATT and CDR2 is SNEGSKA (reference sequence).

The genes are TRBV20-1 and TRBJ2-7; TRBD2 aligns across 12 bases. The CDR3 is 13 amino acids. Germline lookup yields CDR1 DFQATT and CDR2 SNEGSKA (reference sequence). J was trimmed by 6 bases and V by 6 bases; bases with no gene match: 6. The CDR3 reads CSATSGGQLEQYF. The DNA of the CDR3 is TGCAGTGCAACTAGCGGGGGGCAGCTCGAGCAGTACTTC.

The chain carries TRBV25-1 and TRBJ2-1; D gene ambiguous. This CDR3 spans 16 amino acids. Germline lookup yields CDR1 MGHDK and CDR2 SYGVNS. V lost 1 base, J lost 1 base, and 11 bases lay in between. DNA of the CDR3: TGTGCCAGCAGTGAATGGTTAGATATTTCCTACAATGAGCAGTTCTTC. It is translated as CASSEWLDISYNEQFF.

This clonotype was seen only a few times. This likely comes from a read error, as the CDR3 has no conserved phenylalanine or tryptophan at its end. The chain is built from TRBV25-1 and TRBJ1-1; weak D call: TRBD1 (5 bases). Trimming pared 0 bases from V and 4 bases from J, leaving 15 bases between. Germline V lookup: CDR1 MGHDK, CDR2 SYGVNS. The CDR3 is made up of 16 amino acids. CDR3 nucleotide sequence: TGTGCCAGCAGTGAATATAGGGGCAGGGCGAGCACTGAAGCTTTCTCT. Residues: CASSEYRGRASTEAFS.

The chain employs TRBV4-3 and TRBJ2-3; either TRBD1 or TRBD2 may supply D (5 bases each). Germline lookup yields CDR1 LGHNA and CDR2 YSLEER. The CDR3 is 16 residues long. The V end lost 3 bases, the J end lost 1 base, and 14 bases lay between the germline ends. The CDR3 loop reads CASSQGQYGGTDTQYF. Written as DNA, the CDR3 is TGCGCCAGCAGCCAGGGGCAATACGGGGGCACAGATACGCAGTATTTT.

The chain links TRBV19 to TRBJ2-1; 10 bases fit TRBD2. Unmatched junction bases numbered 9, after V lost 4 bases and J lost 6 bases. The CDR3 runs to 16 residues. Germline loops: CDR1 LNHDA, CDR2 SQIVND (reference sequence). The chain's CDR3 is CASSNTEASGGNEQFF. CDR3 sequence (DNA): TGTGCCAGTAGTAACACCGAGGCTAGCGGGGGCAATGAGCAGTTCTTC.

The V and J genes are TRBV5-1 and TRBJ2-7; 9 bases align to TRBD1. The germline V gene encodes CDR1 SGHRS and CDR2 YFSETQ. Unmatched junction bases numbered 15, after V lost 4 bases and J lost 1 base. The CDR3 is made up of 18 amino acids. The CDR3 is CASSQNPTPGQGSYEQYF. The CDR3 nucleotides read TGCGCCAGCAGCCAAAACCCGACCCCGGGACAGGGATCCTACGAGCAGTACTTC.

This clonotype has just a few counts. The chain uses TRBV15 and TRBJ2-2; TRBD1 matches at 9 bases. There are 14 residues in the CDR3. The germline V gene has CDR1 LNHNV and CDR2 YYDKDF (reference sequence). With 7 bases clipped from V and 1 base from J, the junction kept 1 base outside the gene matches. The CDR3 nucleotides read TGTGCCACCACGGGACAGGGGAACACCGGGGAGCTGTTTTTT. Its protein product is CATTGQGNTGELFF.

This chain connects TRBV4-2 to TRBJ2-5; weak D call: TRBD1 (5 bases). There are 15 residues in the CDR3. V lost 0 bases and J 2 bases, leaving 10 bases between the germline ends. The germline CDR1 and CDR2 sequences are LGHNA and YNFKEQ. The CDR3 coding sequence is TGTGCCAGCAGCCAAGAGTTCTCAGGGCAAGAGACCCAGTACTTC. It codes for CASSQEFSGQETQYF.

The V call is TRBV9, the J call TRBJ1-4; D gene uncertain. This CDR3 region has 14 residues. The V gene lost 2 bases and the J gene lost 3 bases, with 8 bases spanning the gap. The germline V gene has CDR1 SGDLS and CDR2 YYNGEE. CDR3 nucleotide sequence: TGTGCCAGCAGCGTTGGAGGGTCTAATGAAAAACTGTTTTTT. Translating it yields CASSVGGSNEKLFF.

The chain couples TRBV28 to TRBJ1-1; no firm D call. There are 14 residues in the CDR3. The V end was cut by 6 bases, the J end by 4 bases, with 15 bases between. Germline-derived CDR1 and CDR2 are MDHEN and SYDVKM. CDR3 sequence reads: CASRPGVMTTEAFF. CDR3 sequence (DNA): TGTGCCAGCAGACCCGGGGTTATGACCACTGAAGCTTTCTTT. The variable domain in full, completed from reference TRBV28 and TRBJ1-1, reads DVKVTQSSRYLVKRTGEKVFLECVQDMDHENMFWYRQDPGLGLRLIYFSYDVKMKEKGDIPEGYSVSREKKERFSLILESASTNQTSMYLCASRPGVMTTEAFFGQGTRLTVV.

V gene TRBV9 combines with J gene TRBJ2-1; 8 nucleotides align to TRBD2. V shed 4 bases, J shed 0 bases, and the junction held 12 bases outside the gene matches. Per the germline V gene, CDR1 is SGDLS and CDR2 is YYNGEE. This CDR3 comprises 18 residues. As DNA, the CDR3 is TGTGCCAGCAGCCCCCGGGCGGCTAGCGGGTACTCCTACAATGAGCAGTTCTTC. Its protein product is CASSPRAASGYSYNEQFF.

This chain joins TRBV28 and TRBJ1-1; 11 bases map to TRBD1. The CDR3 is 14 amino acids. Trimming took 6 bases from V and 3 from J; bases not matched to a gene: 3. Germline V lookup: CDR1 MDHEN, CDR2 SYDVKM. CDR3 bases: TGTGCCAGCAGGGGACAGGGGGTGTACACTGAAGCTTTCTTT. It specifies CASRGQGVYTEAFF.

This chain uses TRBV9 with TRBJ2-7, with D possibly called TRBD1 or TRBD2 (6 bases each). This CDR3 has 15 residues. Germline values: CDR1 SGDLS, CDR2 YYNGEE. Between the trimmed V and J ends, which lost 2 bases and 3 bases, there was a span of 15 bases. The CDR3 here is CASSVRETGVYEQYF. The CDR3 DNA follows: TGTGCCAGCAGCGTTCGGGAGACAGGTGTCTACGAGCAGTACTTC.